This T cell receptor (beta chain) appears in the sequencing data of a study of blood T cell repertoires in COVID-19. This clone appeared once. Profiled with immunoSEQ multiplex PCR; TCRdb holds only in-frame clones, not every one. This table holds a few hundred thousand clones, about 86% found once. This TCR derives from a woman aged 45-65 years with acute or convalescent COVID-19. Input material: peripheral blood.

CDR3 in DNA: TGCAGCGTTGGTCGTGACACCGGGGAGCTGTTTTTT. Translation gives CSVGRDTGELFF. The chain employs TRBV29-1 and TRBJ2-2; D is ambiguous. Trimming cost V 4 bases and J 3 bases, with 6 bases left between them. CDR3 length: 12 residues. Per germline, CDR1 SQVTM and CDR2 ANQGSEA.